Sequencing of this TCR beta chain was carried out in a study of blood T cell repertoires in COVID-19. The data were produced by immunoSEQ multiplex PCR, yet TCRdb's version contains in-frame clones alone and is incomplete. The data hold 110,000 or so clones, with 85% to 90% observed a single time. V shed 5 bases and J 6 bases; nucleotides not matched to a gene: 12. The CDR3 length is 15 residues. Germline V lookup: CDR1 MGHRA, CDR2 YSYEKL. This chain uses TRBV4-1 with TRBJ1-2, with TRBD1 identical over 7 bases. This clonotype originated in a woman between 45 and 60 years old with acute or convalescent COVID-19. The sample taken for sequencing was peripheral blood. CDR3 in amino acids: CASSKLATGDDGYTF. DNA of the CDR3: TGCGCCAGCAGCAAGCTAGCAACAGGGGATGATGGCTACACCTTC.